This T cell receptor beta chain was recovered during a study of blood T cell repertoires in COVID-19. Germline CDR1 is SGHTA and CDR2 is FQGNSA. V shed 5 bases and J 6 bases; nucleotides not matched to a gene: 6. The CDR3 spans 14 residues. TCRdb keeps only in-frame clones here, not all; method: immunoSEQ multiplex PCR. The sample consists of over 300,000 clones, about 89% of them appearing once. This TCR was sampled from a woman aged 40 to 50 who had recovered from COVID-19. Sequencing was performed on PBMCs or T cells enriched from blood (not recorded which). The V and J genes are TRBV7-2 and TRBJ2-7, with 11 bases lining up with TRBD2. For the CDR3, the DNA is TGTGCCAGCAGCAGACTAGCGGGACAGGGCGAGCAGTACTTC. Its translation is CASSRLAGQGEQYF.